This TCR beta chain is from a study of T cell repertoires in cytomegalovirus infection. Overall study: It can be stated that public TCR beta signatures indicated CMV infection as well as a matching HLA type. Findings of the study overall: Totalled public TCR beta family frequency picked out people who carried CMV plus the relevant HLA. The ex vivo response showed dominance by HLA-C-restricted CMV-specific TCR beta clonotypes.

Only a few counts were recorded for this clonotype. The antigen remains unidentified. TCRdb redid the calling of the reads with MiXCR, one entry per CDR3 protein. The sample holds 350,000 to 500,000 distinct CDR3 sequences, approximately 31% seen once. The germline V gene encodes CDR1 SGHTA and CDR2 FQGNSA. V shed 2 bases, J shed 3 bases, and the junction held 6 bases outside the gene matches. The CDR3 sequence is 17 residues long. The TCR was taken from a human donor in good health (CMV status not recorded). Some clones in this sample may be carry-over from other donors' samples. This chain connects TRBV7-2 to TRBJ2-5; TRBD2 matches at 13 bases. The sequenced material came from PBMCs. The chain's CDR3 is CASSLTLLAGGKETQYF. The CDR3 DNA follows: TGTGCCAGCAGCTTAACGCTACTAGCGGGGGGGAAAGAGACCCAGTACTTC.